This T cell receptor beta chain comes out of a study of T cell repertoires in ileal Crohn's disease. Study as a whole: About half of patients got postoperative therapy: ten or so thiopurines, around 20 anti-TNF.

Germline-derived CDR1 and CDR2 are SGHAT and FQNNGV. This CDR3 is built from 14 residues. Unmatched junction bases numbered 5, after V lost 1 base and J lost 7 bases. Per sample, about 500 nanograms of biopsy DNA were TCRB immunosequenced. Profiling relied on immunoSEQ multiplex PCR, and the TCRdb table lists in-frame clones only, not all of them. The sample holds around 7,900 clones, under 80% seen once. Of note for this clone: Antigen specificity is unknown.

The study, taken as a whole, reports: Clonality above 26.8% at surgery always came with endoscopic recurrence. Compared with CD4 T cells, sorted CD8 cells carried more expanded clones.

The chain joins TRBV11-2 to TRBJ1-1; 8 bases are shared with TRBD1. Material: ileal tissue. This receptor was obtained from an adult with Crohn's disease. CDR3 amino acids: CASSLVQGAVEAFF. CDR3 DNA sequence: TGTGCCAGCAGCTTAGTGCAGGGGGCGGTTGAAGCTTTCTTT.